This T cell receptor (beta chain) comes out of a study of T cells expressing NK-cell markers. Study context: From sorted CD3+CD56+NKG2C+, CD3+CD56+NKG2C- and CD3+CD56-NKG2C+ T cells came the TCR beta repertoires.

CDR1 SGHRS and CDR2 YFSETQ come from the germline V gene. The CDR3 loop spans 14 amino acids. From its re-call of the 5' RACE reads, TCRdb lists each CDR3 protein once, without DNA. The sample table sets out around 470,000 distinct CDR3 sequences. The origin of this receptor is a woman in her 50s in good health. The rearrangement links TRBV5-1 to TRBJ2-3. Sequencing was carried out using blood T cells: a sorted CD56 or NKG2C T cell subset, CD4+ or CD8+ T cells, or bulk PBMC T cells (not recorded which). This CDR3 reads CASSLRTSTDTQYF.